This T cell receptor beta chain comes out of a study of blood T cell repertoires in COVID-19. Study-level background: Samples taken during acute and convalescent COVID-19 were collected in the United States, Italy and Spain. In each case, the material was cDNA or gDNA derived from T cells, B-cell-depleted T cells, or PBMCs.

The CDR3 covers 17 residues. Per the germline V gene, CDR1 is SGHAT and CDR2 is FQNNGV. V shed 3 bases, J shed 6 bases, and the junction held 10 bases outside the gene matches. In the original analysis: Scientists estimated how many nucleated cells there were by amplifying reference gene primers. Generated by immunoSEQ multiplex PCR, the TCRdb table keeps only in-frame clones and is missing some. The V and J calls and clone size come from that table; D and trimming were worked out from the DNA. The table records more than 90,000 clones, 80% to 95% of them present only once. This clone was observed a single time.

Input material: peripheral blood. The chain uses TRBV11-2 and TRBJ2-3, with TRBD2 matching over 12 bases. This TCR derives from a man aged 50-59 years with active COVID-19. The CDR3 loop is CASSLPRGTSGQDTQYF. The CDR3 DNA reads TGTGCCAGCAGCTTGCCCAGAGGGACTAGCGGGCAGGATACGCAGTATTTT.